These T cell receptor beta chains were read from a single sample in a study of beta chain features in type 1 diabetes. Clones were read by immunoSEQ multiplex PCR, and TCRdb kept only the in-frame ones, dropping some. The sample lists almost 350,000 clones, 9.3% occurring once. Sequencing input: central memory CD4+ T cells from blood. These receptors originate from a man aged 25 to 40 with type 1 diabetes. The CDR3 runs from the conserved cysteine through the conserved F or W. Fields, in order: CDR3 protein, CDR3 DNA, D gene, V gene, clone size, J gene. The D gene is left open where the match is weak. The size entry is marked missing in some rows and otherwise reads once, few, many or a size class.

CDR3 protein: CASTGENTEAFF; CDR3 DNA: TGTGCCAGCACCGGGGAAAACACTGAAGCTTTCTTT; D gene: -; V gene: TRBV7-9; clone size: -; J gene: TRBJ1-1
CDR3 protein: CASSPTRATDVGTDTQYF; CDR3 DNA: TGTGCCAGTAGTCCTACCCGGGCCACCGATGTGGGCACAGATACGCAGTATTTT; D gene: -; V gene: TRBV19; clone size: -; J gene: TRBJ2-3
CDR3 protein: CASSNPGLAEADTQYF; CDR3 DNA: TGTGCCAGCAGCAACCCAGGACTAGCGGAGGCAGATACGCAGTATTTT; D gene: -; V gene: TRBV21-1; clone size: few; J gene: TRBJ2-3
CDR3 protein: CASSRTGPTEAFF; CDR3 DNA: TGTGCCAGCAGCAGGACAGGGCCCACTGAAGCTTTCTTT; D gene: TRBD1; V gene: TRBV6-5; clone size: -; J gene: TRBJ1-1
CDR3 protein: CASGLPTGDGNEQFF; CDR3 DNA: TGTGCTAGTGGTTTGCCCACAGGGGACGGCAATGAGCAGTTCTTC; D gene: TRBD1; V gene: TRBV12-5; clone size: few; J gene: TRBJ2-1
CDR3 protein: CASSPKGARPYEQYF; CDR3 DNA: TGTGCCAGCAGCCCTAAAGGGGCCCGACCCTACGAGCAGTACTTC; D gene: -; V gene: TRBV7-8; clone size: -; J gene: TRBJ2-7
CDR3 protein: CASSWGEYGYTF; CDR3 DNA: TGTGCCAGCAGCTGGGGGGAGTATGGCTACACCTTC; D gene: -; V gene: TRBV13; clone size: -; J gene: TRBJ1-2
CDR3 protein: CASSEWGEGTEAFF; CDR3 DNA: TGTGCCAGCAGTGAATGGGGGGAGGGCACTGAAGCTTTCTTT; D gene: -; V gene: TRBV25-1; clone size: -; J gene: TRBJ1-1
CDR3 protein: CASRPGGAGNQPQHF; CDR3 DNA: TGTGCCAGCCGCCCAGGGGGCGCCGGGAATCAGCCCCAGCATTTT; D gene: TRBD1; V gene: TRBV28; clone size: few; J gene: TRBJ1-5
CDR3 protein: CASSPRGQSLGTGELFF; CDR3 DNA: TGTGCCAGCTCACCTCGGGGACAGAGCCTGGGGACCGGGGAGCTGTTTTTT; D gene: TRBD1; V gene: TRBV18; clone size: -; J gene: TRBJ2-2
CDR3 protein: CASSAGTDGNTIYF; CDR3 DNA: TGCGCCAGCAGCGCGGGGACAGATGGAAACACCATATATTTT; D gene: TRBD1; V gene: TRBV5-1; clone size: few; J gene: TRBJ1-3
CDR3 protein: CASSGLAGEWFAQYF; CDR3 DNA: TGTGCCAGCAGTGGACTAGCGGGGGAGTGGTTCGCCCAGTACTTC; D gene: TRBD2; V gene: TRBV6-1; clone size: -; J gene: TRBJ2-5
CDR3 protein: CASSEASGGAQYF; CDR3 DNA: TGTGCCAGCAGTGAAGCCTCTGGAGGGGCCCAGTACTTC; D gene: -; V gene: TRBV2; clone size: -; J gene: TRBJ2-5
CDR3 protein: CASSFHGPNQPQHF; CDR3 DNA: TGTGCCAGCAGTTTCCATGGACCTAATCAGCCCCAGCATTTT; D gene: -; V gene: TRBV2; clone size: -; J gene: TRBJ1-5
CDR3 protein: CASSLAMEGNSPLHF; CDR3 DNA: TGTGCCAGCAGCTTAGCGATGGAGGGAAATTCACCCCTCCACTTT; D gene: -; V gene: TRBV7-2; clone size: few; J gene: TRBJ1-6
CDR3 protein: CASSDLKQGATGELFF; CDR3 DNA: TGTGCCAGCAGCGATTTAAAGCAGGGGGCCACCGGGGAGCTGTTTTTT; D gene: TRBD1; V gene: TRBV5-4; clone size: -; J gene: TRBJ2-2
CDR3 protein: CAWTGASDGSSGANVLTF; CDR3 DNA: TGTGCCTGGACCGGAGCTTCCGACGGCAGCTCTGGGGCCAACGTCCTGACTTTC; D gene: -; V gene: TRBV30; clone size: few; J gene: TRBJ2-6
CDR3 protein: CASTPGGPYNEQFF; CDR3 DNA: TGTGCCAGCACCCCCGGGGGGCCCTACAATGAGCAGTTCTTC; D gene: -; V gene: TRBV7-2; clone size: many; J gene: TRBJ2-1
CDR3 protein: CASSPTGTVSQLGGETQYF; CDR3 DNA: TGTGCCAGCTCACCAACGGGGACAGTTAGTCAACTCGGCGGAGAGACCCAGTACTTC; D gene: TRBD1; V gene: TRBV18; clone size: few; J gene: TRBJ2-5
CDR3 protein: CASSQNPSGGPDTQYF; CDR3 DNA: TGCGCCAGCAGCCAGAATCCTAGCGGGGGGCCAGATACGCAGTATTTT; D gene: TRBD2; V gene: TRBV4-1; clone size: few; J gene: TRBJ2-3
CDR3 protein: CASSDKVTDTQYF; CDR3 DNA: TGTGCCAGCAGTGACAAGGTCACAGATACGCAGTATTTT; D gene: -; V gene: TRBV6-4; clone size: -; J gene: TRBJ2-3
CDR3 protein: CASSQYGGLLQGYTF; CDR3 DNA: TGCGCCAGCAGTCAATACGGGGGACTCCTACAGGGCTACACCTTC; D gene: -; V gene: TRBV23-1; clone size: many; J gene: TRBJ1-2
CDR3 protein: CASRGGAGELFF; CDR3 DNA: TGTGCCAGCCGAGGGGGCGCCGGGGAGCTGTTTTTT; D gene: TRBD1; V gene: TRBV13; clone size: many; J gene: TRBJ2-2
CDR3 protein: CASSPGGGFSYNEQFF; CDR3 DNA: TGCGCCAGCAGCCCAGGCGGGGGATTCTCCTACAATGAGCAGTTCTTC; D gene: TRBD2; V gene: TRBV5-1; clone size: -; J gene: TRBJ2-1
CDR3 protein: CASTARFGGNTIYF; CDR3 DNA: TGTGCCAGCACGGCCCGTTTTGGTGGAAACACCATATATTTT; D gene: -; V gene: TRBV11-2; clone size: few; J gene: TRBJ1-3
CDR3 protein: CASSVDGIYGYTF; CDR3 DNA: TGTGCCAGCAGCGTGGACGGCATATATGGCTACACCTTC; D gene: -; V gene: TRBV7-2; clone size: -; J gene: TRBJ1-2
CDR3 protein: CASSFQRGPQETQYF; CDR3 DNA: TGTGCCAGCAGCTTCCAGCGGGGGCCCCAAGAGACCCAGTACTTC; D gene: TRBD2; V gene: TRBV7-2; clone size: few; J gene: TRBJ2-5
CDR3 protein: CASSLAQGSEAFF; CDR3 DNA: TGCGCCAGCAGCTTGGCACAGGGATCTGAAGCTTTCTTT; D gene: -; V gene: TRBV5-1; clone size: -; J gene: TRBJ1-1